This T cell receptor (beta chain) emerged from a study of identical twins. Template switching added a universal primer site, and cDNA bore unique molecular identifiers. A single record per CDR3 protein comes from TCRdb applying MiXCR to the 5' RACE reads. This repertoire shows some 710,000 distinct CDR3 sequences, 5.5% to 6.5% found once; its top ten account for approximately 1.6%. Study conclusions and caveats: The presence of invariant MAIT and iNKT cells could partly confound analyses of zero-insertion sequences. Sequences that were out-of-frame, alpha and twin-shared displayed an excess of low generation probability. With abundant cord blood beta clonotypes, insertions were fewer; memory repertoires showed no such pattern.

Germline-derived CDR1 and CDR2 are SGHDT and YYEEEE. V gave up 2 bases and J gave up 1 base, with 15 bases separating them. The CDR3 runs 16 residues. About this clonotype: Its target is unknown.

The chain is built from TRBV5-6 and TRBJ1-2; maybe TRBD1 (6 bases). What was sequenced was naive T cells sorted from blood. This sequence originates from a man between 18 and 29 years old in good health. CDR3 amino acids: CASSFRTASLNYGYTF. Written as DNA, the CDR3 is TGTGCCAGCAGCTTTAGGACAGCATCCCTTAACTATGGCTACACCTTC.